The sequence of this T cell receptor (beta chain) was determined in a study of CXCR4 blockade with PD-1 therapy in pancreatic cancer. Study observations and caveats: Tumors were clonally expanded, mean around 0.14 versus 0.05 in healthy blood. More frequent amino acid clones had more nucleotide rearrangements, suggesting convergent selection.

Repertoires were generated with immunoSEQ multiplex PCR, while TCRdb's copy carries only in-frame clones and drops some. The table includes about 4,800 clones, around 62% detected once. A note on this clone: Its antigen is undetermined.

CDR1 and CDR2 (germline): SQVTM, ANQGSEA. Trimming cost V 1 base and J 7 bases, with 19 bases left between them. This CDR3 spans 15 amino acids. Sequenced: tumor tissue. V and J are TRBV29-1 and TRBJ1-2; possible D gene TRBD1, 6 bases. The source of this sequence is a human donor with pancreatic ductal adenocarcinoma. CDR3 bases: TGCAGCGTTGAAGTTACCACAGGGCCTTCTAGTGGCTACACCTTC. Amino acid sequence: CSVEVTTGPSSGYTF.